This T cell receptor beta chain is drawn from a study of fetal regulatory T cell absence and autoimmunity (dated by TCRdb to about 2017). Describing the broader study: Exocrine pancreas autoimmunity was seen in the IPEX patients without clinical diabetes. The full study reports these points: The oligoclonal enrichment was interpreted as support for antigen-driven autoimmunity in the pancreas before birth in IPEX syndrome. The TCR compartment showed significant oligoclonal enrichment in pancreas versus cord blood, with some top clones over 85-fold enriched. Cord blood and pancreas had broadly similar TRB gene family usage, resembling published neonatal and adult repertoires.

On the immunoSEQ human TCRbeta survey platform, a two-step multiplex PCR amplified and barcoded the TCRbeta CDR3 regions. Libraries were sequenced on Illumina instruments, and IgH from the same samples was sequenced in parallel. Per the original workflow: To remove PCR and sequencing errors, raw reads were filtered against the IMGT V, D, J definitions and then binned using a nearest-neighbor algorithm. A clone was defined by an identical nucleotide sequence, and differential abundance between tissues was tested with a Fisher exact test for each clone at a pFDR threshold of p<0.01. Clones whose frequencies were too low for statistical inference were excluded by a minimum inclusion filter of 10 in either sample. The immunoSEQ Analyzer was used for pairwise clonal comparisons, while IMGT tools were used to assess gene family usage. This immuneACCESS table, as held by TCRdb, lists in-frame sequences with V and J called but not all clones. Of the missing ones, under half trace to an unresolved V gene in checked studies; the others have no known cause. For V, J and clone size, that table is used; D and trimming come from the DNA. In all, the sample holds some 44,000 clones, and just under 85% of those were seen once. Together, the top ten hold around 0.43% of the sample.

The DNeasy Blood and Tissue Kit was used to extract roughly 1.7-3.3 ug of genomic DNA from either umbilical cord blood or frozen pancreas. As to this clone: Its antigen specificity is not known. Within one base of it there is no much larger clone, and no base qualities were kept.

V has 3 bases trimmed and J has 4 bases trimmed; junction bases matching no gene number 5. From a lookup of the germline V gene, CDR1 and CDR2 are SGHRS and YFSETQ. The cysteine opens and the phenylalanine closes a CDR3 of 15 amino acids. Only the CDR3 part of the read is kept: 45 bases, read in frame from the first base. The rearranged segments are TRBV5-1 and TRBJ2-5, with 11 bases in between that match TRBD2. The sequencing input was cord blood. The sequence came from a newborn boy with IPEX syndrome. The DNA reads TGCGCCAGCAGCTGGACAGGACTAGCGGGAGAGACCCAGTACTTC. Its translation is CASSWTGLAGETQYF.